The present TCR beta chain was sequenced within a study of blood T cell repertoires in COVID-19. The V and J ends lost 4 bases and 3 bases, in that order; junction bases with no gene match: 4. The germline CDR1 and CDR2 sequences are SGHRS and YFSETQ. The CDR3 is 15 residues long. Under the authors' procedure: Reference gene primers were amplified, and this amplification served to estimate nucleated cell counts. TCRdb's copy holds only in-frame clones and misses some; the assay was immunoSEQ multiplex PCR. D and trimming were read from the DNA, whereas the V and J calls and clone size are those reported in that table. The profile shows a few hundred thousand clones, roughly four fifths of them singletons. Cohort allocation depended upon clinical history that participants reported.

Sequenced: PBMCs or T cells enriched from blood (not recorded which). The sequence was collected from a woman aged 45-60 years who had recovered from COVID-19. The rearrangement links TRBV5-1 to TRBJ2-7; 13 positions agree with TRBD2. CDR3 in DNA: TGCGCCAGCAGCGGGGGGACTAGCGGGATCTACGAGCAGTACTTC. Its protein is CASSGGTSGIYEQYF.